Listed below are T cell receptor beta chains from one sample, sequenced in a study of blood T cell repertoires in COVID-19. Profiling relied on immunoSEQ multiplex PCR, and the TCRdb table lists in-frame clones only, not all of them. The data hold about 200,000 clones, with approximately 80% observed a single time. Sequenced sample: peripheral blood. The receptors stem from a man between 45 and 60 years old with active or convalescent COVID-19. Each CDR3 is given with its conserved first and last residue. The D gene is left open where the match is weak. Size values are once, few and many counts, or a class for expanded clones, and some rows have none.

NA	TRBJ1-2	TRBV15	NA	CATSSRDKHYGYTF	TGTGCCACCAGCAGCCGGGACAAACACTATGGCTACACCTTC
NA	TRBJ2-1	TRBV21-1	once	CASSEREGLPNEQFF	TGTGCCAGCAGCGAACGGGAGGGCCTCCCCAATGAGCAGTTCTTC
TRBD2	TRBJ2-1	TRBV19	NA	CASSVFPGLAGAGNEQFF	TGTGCCAGTAGTGTCTTTCCCGGACTAGCGGGAGCCGGGAATGAGCAGTTCTTC
TRBD2	TRBJ2-3	TRBV19	NA	CASSIWGLATDTQYF	TGTGCCAGTAGTATTTGGGGACTAGCCACAGATACGCAGTATTTT
NA	TRBJ1-6	TRBV5-3	NA	CARSSQGNNSPLHF	TGTGCCAGAAGCTCCCAGGGAAATAATTCACCCCTCCACTTT
NA	TRBJ1-2	TRBV28	NA	CASSPHDRFYGYTF	TGTGCCAGCAGTCCCCACGACAGGTTCTATGGCTACACCTTC
NA	TRBJ2-1	TRBV4-2	NA	CASSRGSYNEQFF	TGTGCCAGCAGCCGAGGCTCCTACAATGAGCAGTTCTTC
NA	TRBJ2-1	TRBV5-1	once	CASSPQGKDEQFF	TGCGCCAGCAGCCCACAGGGCAAGGATGAGCAGTTCTTC
TRBD1	TRBJ2-5	TRBV5-4	NA	CASSPAGRGRETQYF	TGTGCCAGCAGCCCGGCAGGCAGGGGGCGGGAGACCCAGTACTTC
TRBD1	TRBJ1-2	TRBV5-1	NA	CASSPLTGFNGYTF	TGCGCCAGCAGCCCGTTGACAGGGTTTAATGGCTACACCTTC
NA	TRBJ2-5	TRBV15	NA	CATSRGGVPGTADETGETQYF	TGTGCCACCAGCAGGGGAGGAGTTCCCGGGACAGCGGACGAAACGGGGGAGACCCAGTACTTC
NA	TRBJ2-2	TRBV6-5	NA	CASSLTANTGELFF	TGTGCCAGCAGTCTGACTGCGAACACCGGGGAGCTGTTTTTT
NA	TRBJ2-7	TRBV30	NA	CAWKRDLSYEQYF	TGTGCCTGGAAACGCGACTTGTCCTACGAGCAGTACTTC
TRBD2	TRBJ2-3	TRBV5-5	NA	CAVSSGATDTQYF	TGTGCCGTCTCTAGCGGGGCCACAGATACGCAGTATTTT
NA	TRBJ1-5	TRBV4-3	few	CASSQDRGGPQHF	TGCGCCAGCAGCCAAGATCGCGGGGGGCCCCAGCATTTT
NA	TRBJ1-6	TRBV7-9	few	CASSTVTGRASPLHF	TGTGCCAGCAGCACAGTTACAGGGAGGGCTTCACCCCTCCACTTT